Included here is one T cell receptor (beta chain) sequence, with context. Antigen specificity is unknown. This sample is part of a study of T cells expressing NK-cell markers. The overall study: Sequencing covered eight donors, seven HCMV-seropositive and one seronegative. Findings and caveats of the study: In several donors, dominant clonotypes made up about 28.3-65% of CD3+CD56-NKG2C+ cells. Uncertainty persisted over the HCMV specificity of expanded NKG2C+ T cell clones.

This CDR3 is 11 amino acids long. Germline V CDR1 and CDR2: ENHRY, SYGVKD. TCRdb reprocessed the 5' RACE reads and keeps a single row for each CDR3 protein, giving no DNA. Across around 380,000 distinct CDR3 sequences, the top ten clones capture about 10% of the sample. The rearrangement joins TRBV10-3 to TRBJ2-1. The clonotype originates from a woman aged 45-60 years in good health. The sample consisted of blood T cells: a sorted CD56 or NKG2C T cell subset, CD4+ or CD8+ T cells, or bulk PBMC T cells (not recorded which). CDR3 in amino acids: CAISEDTEQFF.